This paragraph reports one TCR beta chain. This clone's antigen is unknown. No base qualities exist here, and no much larger clone lies one base off it. Libraries were made using the immunoSEQ multiplex PCR assay. For the multiplex PCR, a mixture combining 60 forward primers for TCR Vbeta segments and 13 reverse primers for TCR Jbeta segments was used. The CDR3 region of rearranged TCR beta genes was amplified from genomic DNA by a multiplex PCR assay. On the Illumina HiSeq System, the amplified TCR beta libraries were sequenced as 87-base-pair reads. Concerning the study's data processing: Across the roughly 640 repertoires, a later analysis counted approximately 83 million unique TCR beta chains, some 11 million of which were shared by at least two donors. A nearest-neighbor algorithm error-corrected the raw reads and collapsed the reads into unique sequences, merging closely related sequences to remove PCR and sequencing errors. Alignment of CDR3 sequences to IMGT reference sequences was used to assign V, D and J gene segments. For a sequence to be retained, a match of at least six nucleotides to both a V gene segment and a J gene segment was required. Rearrangements were called productive when the CDR3 lacked stop codons and stayed in frame with V and J; all others were non-productive. CDR3 was defined according to IMGT convention as the region running from the second conserved V-encoded cysteine to the conserved J-encoded phenylalanine. In an earlier analysis of around 640 of the donors, sequences lacking an unambiguous match to a single V gene segment were excluded. In an earlier analysis of roughly 600 of the donors, a V segment was called functional when productive rearrangements were above 56.7%, and segregating when the standard deviation between donors exceeded 5%. A statistical classification framework was developed to diagnose cytomegalovirus status using the catalog of TCR beta chain sequences. A later analysis assigned V and J genes by comparing TCR nucleotide sequences with IMGT/GENE-DB human TR gene sequences. In a later analysis, CDR3 sequences and most-parsimonious VDJ recombination scenarios were assigned using the TCRdist pipeline. A later analysis defined each TCR beta chain by its CDR3 amino acid sequence plus V-gene family, and excluded reads lacking a unique V-gene family. In a later analysis, 450 to 600 highly shared, low-generation-probability nucleotide sequences were removed to address suspected cross-contamination and a sequencing artifact. In a later analysis, a clonal expansion index for each public chain was calculated from normalized within-repertoire ranks of inferred template counts. In a later analysis, generation probabilities were computed with a VDJ recombination model fitted to out-of-frame rearrangements, and the resulting probabilities were checked against IGoR. A later analysis scored TCR-TCR, TCR-HLA and TCR-CMV co-occurrence with hypergeometric tests, applying a repertoire-size bias correction to TCR pairs. False discovery rates were estimated in a later analysis by permuting HLA or CMV assignments 20 times. In a later analysis, co-occurring TCRs were grouped using DBSCAN, and TCRdist sequence similarity was added for clustering within HLA-allele-positive subsets. Repertoires with fewer than 30,000 or more than 120,000 public chains were left out of co-occurrence clustering, as were about five repertoires with anomalous nucleotide sharing. Sourced from immuneACCESS, this table was stored by TCRdb with only in-frame sequences that have V and J called. A share of the clones is absent; for the studies checked, an unresolved V gene accounts for under half, and the remainder has no known explanation. That table is the source of V, J and clone size, and D and trimming were worked out from the DNA. Here the sample has about 130,000 clones; around 80% occur a single time. The ten top clones hold about 1% of the sample.

The cohort comprised fewer than 700 healthy bone marrow donors. At the time of sampling, every cohort member was nominally healthy, though immune exposures that went unrecorded were likely present. The donor tested CMV seronegative, placing the donor among the 300 to 400 seronegative members of the cohort. Each donor provided a peripheral blood sample, and peripheral blood mononuclear cells were used for TCR beta sequencing. Genomic DNA extraction from the blood cell samples was performed with the Qiagen DNeasy Blood Extraction Kit. Per the germline V gene, MGHRA is the CDR1 and YSYEKL is the CDR2. The CDR3 sequence holds 13 residues, the cysteine and phenylalanine included. CDR3 DNA is the only sequence kept; it has 39 bases, read in frame from the first base. At the junction V is shortened by 0 bases and J by 9 bases, with 9 bases in between. The sample belongs to a study of cytomegalovirus exposure and HLA in healthy donors (dated by TCRdb to between 2016 and 2019). For the wider study: In an earlier analysis of 587 of the donors, under 300 Gb of sequence data and just under 120 million unique TCR beta sequences from about 179 million T cells were reported. An early release covering about 600 HLA-typed donors comprised about 300 gigabases of sequencing data and approximately 80 million unique TCR sequences. The genetic ancestry cluster associated with self-reported Caucasian donors included 65% to 90% of the roughly 360 genotyped donors. The study aimed to test whether cataloging public T cell receptors could reveal signatures of past pathogen exposure. The T cell repertoires of roughly 660 subjects were profiled by immunosequencing and related to cytomegalovirus serostatus. Along with the approximately 670-subject first cohort, a separate validation cohort of 120 different subjects was used. To predict cytomegalovirus infection status, the study combined high-throughput TCR immunosequencing, statistical association of individual TCRs with disease status, and machine learning. To study patterns of TCR occurrence, a later analysis re-analyzed previously published TCR beta repertoires from several hundred donors and added high-resolution HLA genotyping. Rather than drawing on any new phenotypic data, the later analysis identified candidate immune exposures from TCR beta sequences and the way those sequences occurred across donors. An earlier analysis of several hundred of the donors applied high-throughput TCR beta sequencing to assess whether each TCR beta V gene segment acted as functional or pseudogenic. Donor age, sex, ethnicity and CMV serostatus were collected together with the repertoire data. A later genetic analysis took genome-wide SNP genotypes for about 55% of the 666 donors and used that subset as a discovery cohort. All discovery cohort repertoires had been generated using a single sequencing platform. Class I and class II HLA loci were covered by the typing at four-digit resolution. Typing coverage varied by locus: about 629-630 donors for A, B, C, DRB1 and DQB1; approximately 560 for DQA1; about 570 for DPA1; about 450 for DPB1. Because of strong linkage in the cohort, roughly five DR-DQ haplotypes were treated as single units for association and clustering. Among some 410 genotyped donors of the cohort, an average of approximately 240,000 unique TCR beta nucleotide sequences was sequenced per donor, of which about 20% were non-productive.

Summary of the overall study and its limitations: Compared with the roughly 700-donor mean, donors in an Asian-associated ancestry cluster had fewer N-insertions in productive TCRs, according to a later genetic analysis. At a false discovery rate of 0.05, a later analysis linked 16,951 TCR beta sequences to specific HLA alleles. Some IMGT-functional V segments, including TRBV6-2 and TRBV6-3, could not be distinguished by the 87-base-pair reads and were therefore excluded. Because HLA typing was missing for some donors at each locus, association tests included only the typed subset. Because counts were too low, about 17 rarely observed V segments, including chromosome 9 orphons, were excluded from the earlier analysis of around 640 of the donors. Three of the identified cytomegalovirus-associated TCR beta chains were confirmed in vitro to be specific for cytomegalovirus antigens. It was suggested by the authors that the approach could potentially be generalized to other disease states and immunological phenotypes. Strong co-occurrence of HLA alleles, especially DR and DQ, made assigning TCR associations to individual alleles difficult. A later analysis found that HLA-associated TCR beta chains were more clonally expanded and had lower generation probabilities than equally common non-associated chains. V-gene and J-gene trimming of TCR beta chains was associated with a missense DCLRE1C variant in a later genetic analysis, and the association was replicated in an independent cohort. This cohort had only TCR beta chains sequenced, and the lack of alpha or paired-chain data limited which features could be detected. The classifier was reported to diagnose cytomegalovirus status with high specificity and sensitivity in both the original and validation cohorts. A later analysis found that most CMV-associated TCR beta chains appeared HLA-restricted, with HLA associations seemingly driven largely by CMV exposure. Across donors, most TCR sequences were observed very rarely, whereas some public TCRs were present in many individuals. Correlated functional status among segregating V segments might reflect linkage disequilibrium, but an unknown experimental factor could not be ruled out. A further reported finding was that TCR beta sequences accurately predicted the HLA-A and HLA-B alleles for most subjects in the first cohort. The study listed 164 TCR beta chains as associated with cytomegalovirus. An earlier analysis of approximately 600 of the donors showed that most TCR beta V segments appeared in productive rearrangements either about 87% or about 30% of the time, which broadly matched IMGT annotations. In a later analysis, several top co-occurrence clusters were reported to appear linked to parvovirus B19, influenza, CMV and Epstein-Barr virus. The only immune exposure information available for the cohort was CMV serostatus. Sequencing depth was assumed to be roughly uniform across donors in the presence/absence analyses, though that assumption may not hold. In a later analysis, the rate of TCR association differed among HLA loci, with DRB1 alleles having the most associated TCRs and HLA-C alleles having the fewest. The sequencing pipeline was judged likely to have produced a cluster of highly shared sequence variants as a technical artifact.

The sequence is built from TRBV4-1 and TRBJ2-1; the D gene assignment is ambiguous. Sequencing was done on a sample of PBMCs. This TCR was sampled from a woman aged 25 to 39 in good health and CMV-seronegative. The CDR3 has the sequence CASSQDGVGEQFF. DNA sequence: TGCGCCAGCAGCCAAGATGGAGTAGGTGAGCAGTTCTTC.